These 19 T cell receptor beta chains came from one sample sequenced in a study of T-cell reconstitution after alpha-beta-depleted transplantation in children. As it was prepared, the TCRbeta library received unique molecular identifiers. TCRdb reprocessed the PCR reads via MiXCR and lists one record per CDR3 protein. The sample yields about 76,000 distinct CDR3 sequences, 12% to 15% seen once. Sequencing was performed on PBMCs, mostly from graft donor cells, taken 180 days after TCRalphabeta/CD19-depleted stem cell transplant. Every receptor here comes from a male patient between 2 and 15 years old who had a stem cell transplant for acute lymphoblastic leukemia, so the T cells may come from the graft donor.

J is TRBJ2-2 and V is TRBV5-1, with 13 bases aligning to TRBD2. This CDR3 comprises 17 residues. CDR1 and CDR2 from the germline V gene are SGHRS and YFSETQ. The trim removed 7 bases at V and 0 bases at J, leaving 6 bases unmatched. The CDR3 here is CASGYGTSGANTGELFF. CDR3 in DNA: TGCGCCAGCGGCTATGGGACTAGCGGGGCGAACACCGGGGAGCTGTTTTTT.

This rearrangement joins TRBV6-1 to TRBJ2-7; D is perhaps TRBD1 (6 bases). This CDR3 contains 13 residues. V was cut by 1 base and J by 2 bases, with 6 bases left in between. In germline, CDR1 is MNHNS, CDR2 SASEGT. The CDR3 bases are TGTGCCAGCAGTGAAGGGACAGCCTACGAGCAGTACTTC. Translation gives CASSEGTAYEQYF.

The rearrangement uses TRBV5-1 and TRBJ2-3; D ambiguous. The germline V gene encodes CDR1 SGHRS and CDR2 YFSETQ. V lost 1 base, J lost 2 bases, and 5 bases lay in between. The CDR3 runs 13 residues. The CDR3 DNA follows: TGCGCCAGCAGCTTGTGGTACACAGATACGCAGTATTTT. This translates into CASSLWYTDTQYF. Together with reference TRBV5-1 and TRBJ2-3, the CDR3 gives the full variable domain: KAGVTQTPRYLIKTRGQQVTLSCSPISGHRSVSWYQQTPGQGLQFLFEYFSETQRNKGNFPGRFSGRQFSNSRSEMNVSTLELGDSALYLCASSLWYTDTQYFGPGTRLTVL.

The chain combines TRBV7-2 with TRBJ2-7; TRBD1 is a possible D gene (5 bases). The CDR3 runs 15 residues. Germline CDR1 reads SGHTA; CDR2 reads FQGNSA. V was clipped by 2 bases and J by 6 bases, with 17 bases between them. CDR3 sequence reads: CASSLSPTLQGEQYF. DNA for the CDR3: TGTGCCAGCAGCTTAAGCCCCACCCTCCAGGGCGAGCAGTACTTC.

This sequence joins TRBV10-3 and TRBJ2-3; the D gene is possibly TRBD2 (5 bases). Trimming pared 0 bases from V and 1 base from J, leaving 17 bases between. This CDR3 has 18 amino acids. Germline-derived CDR1 and CDR2 are ENHRY and SYGVKD. CDR3 in DNA: TGTGCCATCAGTGAGTCTGTAGCGAGCGAGGTGGGCACAGATACGCAGTATTTT. It codes for CAISESVASEVGTDTQYF.

The chain joins TRBV7-2 to TRBJ2-7, with 11 bases identical to TRBD2. Germline lookup yields CDR1 SGHTA and CDR2 FQGNSA. The CDR3 loop spans 15 amino acids. The V segment lost 5 bases and the J segment 0 bases; nucleotides outside the gene matches: 3. As DNA, the CDR3 is TGTGCCAGCAGCGCTAGCGGGAGGCGCTCCTACGAGCAGTACTTC. This translates into CASSASGRRSYEQYF.

The table lists this clonotype with a few counts. The chain has TRBV6-2 or TRBV6-3 and TRBJ2-2, with 7 nucleotides matching TRBD1. Germline V CDR1 and CDR2: MNHEY, SVGEGT. The CDR3 length is 13 residues. V was clipped by 6 bases and J by 3 bases; unmatched bases: 1. CDR3 residues: CASRTGYTGELFF. The CDR3, as DNA: TGTGCCAGCAGGACAGGGTACACCGGGGAGCTGTTTTTT.

This clonotype was seen many times. The chain employs TRBV4-3 and TRBJ2-3; D is unclear. Germline V lookup: CDR1 LGHNA, CDR2 YSLEER. Trimming stripped 1 base from V and 2 bases from J, with 4 bases between. The CDR3 has 13 residues. CDR3 residues: CASSQADTDTQYF. For the CDR3, the DNA is TGCGCCAGCAGCCAAGCGGACACAGATACGCAGTATTTT.

The chain employs TRBV6-2 or TRBV6-3 and TRBJ2-6, with D possibly TRBD2 on 6 matching bases. This CDR3 has 18 residues. Germline CDR1 and CDR2: MNHEY and SVGEGT. V was clipped by 4 bases and J by 0 bases, with 16 bases between them. CDR3 nucleotide sequence: TGTGCCAGCAGTTTCGGGACTCTCCCTCTCTCTGGGGCCAACGTCCTGACTTTC. This translates into CASSFGTLPLSGANVLTF.

This clonotype was counted a few times. This chain connects TRBV27 to TRBJ1-5; the D gene is possibly TRBD1 (5 bases). V shed 3 bases and J shed 7 bases, with 13 bases lying between them. Germline CDR1 MNHEY, CDR2 SMNVEV (reference sequence). This CDR3 is built from 14 residues. Written as DNA, the CDR3 is TGTGCCAGCAGTTTGAGGGGAGGATGGCAGCCCCAGCATTTT. It translates to CASSLRGGWQPQHF.

This clonotype was observed a handful of times. V is TRBV6-2 or TRBV6-3 and J is TRBJ2-1; D not resolved. Germline V gene lookup returns CDR1 MNHEY and CDR2 SVGEGT. The CDR3 is made up of 14 amino acids. V lost 0 bases to trimming and J lost 5 bases, with 8 bases between them. The CDR3 coding sequence is TGTGCCAGCAGTTACTCCCCCTGGGACAATGAGCAGTTCTTC. Amino acid sequence: CASSYSPWDNEQFF.

The table lists this clonotype with a few counts. The CDR3 sequence: CASRGQGPSNQPQHF. CDR3 in DNA: TGTGCCAGCAGGGGACAGGGACCTAGCAATCAGCCCCAGCATTTT. The V and J genes are TRBV12-3 or TRBV12-4 and TRBJ1-5, with 9 bases lining up with TRBD1. Germline trimming cut 6 bases from V and 0 bases from J; bases unmatched to any gene: 3. The CDR3 sequence is 15 residues long.

The chain uses TRBV6-1 and TRBJ1-2; TRBD1 matches at 10 bases. Germline V gene sequence: CDR1 MNHNS, CDR2 SASEGT. This CDR3 contains 14 residues. Trimming at V came to 3 bases and at J to 7 bases, leaving 5 bases not matched to a gene. The chain's CDR3 is CASSERGQGTGYTF. The CDR3 nucleotides are TGTGCCAGCAGTGAGAGGGGACAGGGGACTGGCTACACCTTC.

This clonotype was seen only a few times. This chain connects TRBV20-1 to TRBJ1-5; the match to TRBD1 covers 9 bases. The V and J ends lost 4 bases and 5 bases, in that order; junction bases with no gene match: 6. CDR1 and CDR2 from the germline V gene are DFQATT and SNEGSKA (reference sequence). The CDR3 is 14 amino acids. The CDR3, as DNA: TGCAGTGCTACCCCGGACAGGGGAGATCAGCCCCAGCATTTT. It encodes CSATPDRGDQPQHF.

There are a few counts of this clonotype. The chain couples TRBV27 to TRBJ2-3; D is unresolved. The CDR3 covers 16 residues. Germline lookup yields CDR1 MNHEY and CDR2 SMNVEV (reference sequence). Trimming removed 4 bases at V and 4 bases at J, with 18 bases between. CDR3 loop: CASSSRSPRRSDTQYF. Here the CDR3 DNA reads TGTGCCAGCAGTTCTCGGTCCCCTCGCAGGTCAGATACGCAGTATTTT.

The table lists this clonotype with a few counts. At one end, the junction sequence differs from germline, possibly due to a read error. V and J are TRBV7-7 and TRBJ2-5; D possibly corresponds to TRBD1 (5 bases). Germline V gene data show CDR1 as SSHAT and CDR2 as FNYEAQ (reference sequence). The CDR3 has 13 residues. DNA for the CDR3: TGTGCTAGCAGCCCGGACACCCAAGAGACCCAGTACTTC. It yields the protein CASSPDTQETQYF.

This clonotype was observed a few times. This chain connects TRBV12-3 or TRBV12-4 to TRBJ2-3; perhaps TRBD2 as D (5 bases). V dropped 1 base and J dropped 0 bases, with 8 bases sitting between them. The CDR3 is 15 amino acids. As DNA, the CDR3 is TGTGCCAGCAGTTTAGAGCGGAGTAGCACAGATACGCAGTATTTT. It yields the protein CASSLERSSTDTQYF.

CDR3 coding DNA: TGCGCCAGCAACGATGGGACAGGGTCTACGCAGTATTTT. Amino acid sequence: CASNDGTGSTQYF. The chain combines TRBV5-1 with TRBJ2-3, with 9 bases aligning to TRBD1. This CDR3 spans 13 amino acids. Trimming at V came to 6 bases and at J to 8 bases, leaving 7 bases not matched to a gene. Per the germline V gene, CDR1 is SGHRS and CDR2 is YFSETQ.

This clonotype was recorded a few times. This chain connects TRBV5-6 to TRBJ2-2, with 9 bases identical to TRBD2. Germline-derived CDR1 and CDR2 are SGHDT and YYEEEE. The ends lost 4 bases at V and 6 bases at J; junction bases unmatched: 10. The CDR3 runs 16 residues. CDR3 in DNA: TGTGCCAGCAGCGGCTGGCTAGCGGGGATCCCCGGGGAGCTGTTTTTT. It is translated as CASSGWLAGIPGELFF. The variable domain in full, completed from reference TRBV5-6 and TRBJ2-2, reads DAGVTQSPTHLIKTRGQQVTLRCSPKSGHDTVSWYQQALGQGPQFIFQYYEEEERQRGNFPDRFSGHQFPNYSSELNVNALLLGDSALYLCASSGWLAGIPGELFFGEGSRLTVL.